This T cell receptor (beta chain) appears in the sequencing data of a study of cytomegalovirus exposure and HLA in healthy donors. PCR used 60 Vbeta primers and 13 Jbeta primers. Method: immunoSEQ multiplex PCR; TCRdb's copy keeps in-frame clones and lacks some. The sample carries tens of thousands of clones, around half recorded once. Germline V gene sequence: CDR1 SGHRS, CDR2 YFSETQ. This CDR3 contains 16 residues. Study-wide results and caveats: Fewer N-insertions (relative to the roughly 730-donor mean) were reportedly seen in an Asian-associated ancestry cluster in a later analysis. Within a later analysis, the majority of CMV-associated TCR beta chains appeared HLA-restricted. Sequencing likely produced, as an artifact, a cluster of highly shared sequence variants.

On this clone itself: No antigen is known for it. Sequence at one end of the junction differs from germline and may be a read error.

Each donor's status was that of a healthy bone marrow donor. The material sequenced was PBMCs. This sequence originates from a woman in her 40s in good health and CMV-seropositive. The chain combines TRBV5-1 with TRBJ2-5, with 9 positions matching TRBD2. CDR3 sequence (DNA): TGCGCCAGCAGCAAGAGGGCTAGCGGGGCCGGAGAGACCCGGTACTTC. Protein sequence: CASSKRASGAGETRYF.